This T cell receptor (beta chain) was obtained from a study of blood T cell repertoires in COVID-19. For the study at large: T cells, B-cell-depleted T cells, or PBMCs provided the cDNA or gDNA that served as material.

Per germline, CDR1 LNHDA and CDR2 SQIVND (reference sequence). V gave up 3 bases and J gave up 0 bases; unmatched junction bases: 5. The CDR3 is made up of 15 amino acids. Profiled with immunoSEQ multiplex PCR; TCRdb holds only in-frame clones, not every one. The profile shows 260,000 or so clones, around four fifths of them singletons. This receptor was taken from an elderly man with acute or convalescent COVID-19. This chain links TRBV19 with TRBJ2-7, with TRBD1 matching 7 bases. Source material: peripheral blood. CDR3 sequence: CASSIRQGISYEQYF. The CDR3 DNA follows: TGTGCCAGTAGTATTCGACAGGGCATCTCCTACGAGCAGTACTTC.